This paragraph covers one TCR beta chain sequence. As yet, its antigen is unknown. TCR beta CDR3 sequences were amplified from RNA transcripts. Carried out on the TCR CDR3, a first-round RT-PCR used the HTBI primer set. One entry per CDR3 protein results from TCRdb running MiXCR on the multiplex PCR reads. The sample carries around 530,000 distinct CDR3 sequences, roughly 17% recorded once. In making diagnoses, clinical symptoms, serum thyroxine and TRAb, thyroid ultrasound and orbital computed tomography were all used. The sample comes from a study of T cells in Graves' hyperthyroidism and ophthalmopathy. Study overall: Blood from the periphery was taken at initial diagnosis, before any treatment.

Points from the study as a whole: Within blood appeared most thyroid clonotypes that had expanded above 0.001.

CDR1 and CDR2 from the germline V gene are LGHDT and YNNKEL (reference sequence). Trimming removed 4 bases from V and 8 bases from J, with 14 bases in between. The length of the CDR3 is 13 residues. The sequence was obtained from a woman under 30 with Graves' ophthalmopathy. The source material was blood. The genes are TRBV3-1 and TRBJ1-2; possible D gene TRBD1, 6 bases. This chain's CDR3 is CASSPQGWEGYTF. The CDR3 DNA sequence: TGTGCCAGCAGCCCACAGGGATGGGAAGGCTACACCTTC.